These 9 T cell receptor beta chains came from one sample sequenced in a study of blood T cell repertoires in COVID-19. The table came from immunoSEQ multiplex PCR; TCRdb's copy has only in-frame clones and leaves some out. The table includes a few hundred thousand clones, 70% to 90% detected once. The sample consisted of PBMCs or T cells enriched from blood (not recorded which). All receptors derive from a woman in her fifties or sixties who had been exposed to COVID-19.

The gene calls are TRBV5-1 and TRBJ2-2, with 8 bases lining up with TRBD1. V dropped 5 bases and J dropped 5; count of bases not matched to a gene: 8. The CDR3 spans 15 residues. Germline V lookup: CDR1 SGHRS, CDR2 YFSETQ. Here the CDR3 reads CASRSGQGVTGELFF. CDR3 in DNA: TGCGCCAGCAGGTCCGGACAGGGAGTAACCGGGGAGCTGTTTTTT. Looking up the rest from reference TRBV5-1 and TRBJ2-2 gives the full variable domain: KAGVTQTPRYLIKTRGQQVTLSCSPISGHRSVSWYQQTPGQGLQFLFEYFSETQRNKGNFPGRFSGRQFSNSRSEMNVSTLELGDSALYLCASRSGQGVTGELFFGEGSRLTVL.

This chain uses TRBV9 with TRBJ1-3; D is unclear. The CDR3 length is 16 residues. Germline lookup yields CDR1 SGDLS and CDR2 YYNGEE. V was clipped by 0 bases and J by 0 bases, with 10 bases between them. DNA for the CDR3: TGTGCCAGCAGCGTAGATGCAGGCCCCTCTGGAAACACCATATATTTT. Translating it yields CASSVDAGPSGNTIYF.

V is TRBV18 and J is TRBJ1-1, with D tentatively TRBD1 (6 bases). The CDR3 runs to 16 residues. Germline CDR1 KGHSH, CDR2 LQKENI. Trimming left V 3 bases short and J 0 bases short, with 14 bases between. The CDR3 reads CASSPYRDAMNTEAFF. The CDR3 region has the DNA TGTGCCAGCTCACCCTACAGGGACGCGATGAACACTGAAGCTTTCTTT.

The V and J genes are TRBV29-1 and TRBJ1-2; D gene uncertain. CDR1 is SQVTM and CDR2 is ANQGSEA in the germline V gene. This CDR3 is 12 amino acids long. Trimming left V 4 bases short and J 6 bases short, with 12 bases between. The CDR3 bases are TGCAGCGTTGCGGGAGGTTGGGATGGCTACACCTTC. This codes for CSVAGGWDGYTF.

The chain combines TRBV12-3 or TRBV12-4 with TRBJ1-1; TRBD1 agrees at 12 bases. V dropped 5 bases and J dropped 11; count of bases not matched to a gene: 6. CDR3 size: 13 residues. The CDR3 nucleotides read TGTGCCAGCAGTATTCCGGGACAGGGGGCGGCTTTCTTT. This translates into CASSIPGQGAAFF.

The rearrangement links TRBV7-2 to TRBJ1-1; 9 positions agree with TRBD1. Germline V gene data show CDR1 as SGHTA and CDR2 as FQGNSA. The CDR3 spans 16 residues. The V segment lost 5 bases and the J segment 8 bases; nucleotides outside the gene matches: 15. The CDR3 DNA follows: TGTGCCAGCAGCAAAACTTTTGGGACAGGGCTATCGGAAGCTTTCTTT. It specifies CASSKTFGTGLSEAFF.

V usage is TRBV10-1 and J usage is TRBJ2-3; 9 nucleotides agree with TRBD1. Germline V gives CDR1 WNHNN, CDR2 SYGVQD (reference sequence). This CDR3 spans 15 amino acids. Unmatched junction bases numbered 16, after V lost 8 bases and J lost 10 bases. CDR3 sequence: CASSGTGSVPGAQYF. CDR3 coding DNA: TGCGCCAGCTCTGGGACAGGGTCCGTCCCTGGTGCGCAGTATTTT.

J is TRBJ2-1 and V is TRBV7-9, with 9 bases lining up with TRBD1. Germline V gene data show CDR1 as SEHNR and CDR2 as FQNEAQ (reference sequence). The CDR3 has 15 amino acids. The trim removed 1 base at V and 6 bases at J, leaving 4 bases unmatched. DNA for the CDR3: TGTGCCAGCAGCTTAGGTGACAGGGGGTTCAATGAGCAGTTCTTC. This codes for CASSLGDRGFNEQFF.

The J gene is TRBJ2-2, the V gene TRBV10-3; D unresolved. The CDR3 spans 13 residues. Germline CDR1 ENHRY, CDR2 SYGVKD. With 6 bases removed from V and 6 bases from J, the gap between germline ends came to 11 bases. CDR3 sequence (DNA): TGTGCCATCAGACCCTCGGGTCCCGGGGAGCTGTTTTTT. As protein: CAIRPSGPGELFF.